This TCR beta chain was sequenced during a study of post-analysis software for immune sequencing data. Regarding the study as a whole: Compared with controls, patients had more of roughly five TRBV segments, including TRBV5-6, TRBV5-1 and TRBV20-1. Normalized Chao1 diversity was significantly reduced in patients versus controls.

Germline assignment: CDR1 WSHSY and CDR2 SAAADI. V shed 0 bases, J shed 5 bases, and the junction held 4 bases outside the gene matches. This CDR3 has 15 residues. This clonotype was seen only once. Antigen: not known. The authors incorporated unique molecular identifiers into the TCR beta cDNA libraries. Via MiXCR, TCRdb re-called the PCR reads, giving one row per CDR3 protein. The table records fewer than 850,000 distinct CDR3 sequences, 25% to 30% of them present only once. The receptor's source is a girl between 10 and 17 years old with multiple sclerosis. The source material was blood. The chain couples TRBV10-2 to TRBJ2-7; TRBD2 matches at 10 bases. The CDR3: CASSESVAGGDEQYF. The CDR3 coding sequence is TGCGCCAGCAGTGAGTCGGTAGCGGGAGGCGACGAGCAGTACTTC.